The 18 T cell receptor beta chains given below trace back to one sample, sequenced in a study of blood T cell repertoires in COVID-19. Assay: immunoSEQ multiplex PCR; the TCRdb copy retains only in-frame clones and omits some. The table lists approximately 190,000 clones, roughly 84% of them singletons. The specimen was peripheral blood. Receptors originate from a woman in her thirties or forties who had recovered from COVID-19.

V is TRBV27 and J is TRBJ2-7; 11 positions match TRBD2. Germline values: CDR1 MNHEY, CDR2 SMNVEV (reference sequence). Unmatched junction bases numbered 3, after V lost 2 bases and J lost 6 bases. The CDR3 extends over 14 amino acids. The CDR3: CASSLRLAGFEQYF. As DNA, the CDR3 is TGTGCCAGCAGTTTAAGACTAGCGGGGTTCGAGCAGTACTTC.

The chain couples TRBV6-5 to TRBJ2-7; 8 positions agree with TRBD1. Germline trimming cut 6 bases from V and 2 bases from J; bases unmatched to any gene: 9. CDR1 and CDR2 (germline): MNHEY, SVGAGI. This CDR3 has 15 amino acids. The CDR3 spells CASSRGTDRAYEQYF. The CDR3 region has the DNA TGTGCCAGCAGCCGCGGTACGGACAGGGCCTACGAGCAGTACTTC.

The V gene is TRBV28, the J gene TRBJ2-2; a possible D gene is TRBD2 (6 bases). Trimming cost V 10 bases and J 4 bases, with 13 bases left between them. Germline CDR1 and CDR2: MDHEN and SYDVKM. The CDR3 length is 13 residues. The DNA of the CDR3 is TGTGCCACCTCGGAGGGTACCACCGGGGAGCTGTTTTTT. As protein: CATSEGTTGELFF.

The CDR3 region is CASTRTENTGELFF. The CDR3 DNA follows: TGTGCCAGCACCAGGACTGAAAACACCGGGGAGCTGTTTTTT. The chain recombines TRBV6-5 with TRBJ2-2; weak D call: TRBD2 (5 bases). V was shortened by 7 bases and J by 2 bases, with 11 bases between the two germline ends. This CDR3 spans 14 amino acids. CDR1 and CDR2 from the germline V gene are MNHEY and SVGAGI.

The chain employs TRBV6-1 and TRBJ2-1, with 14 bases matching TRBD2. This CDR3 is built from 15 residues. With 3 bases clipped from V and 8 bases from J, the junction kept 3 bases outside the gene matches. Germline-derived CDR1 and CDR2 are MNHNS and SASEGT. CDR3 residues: CASSEGLAGVHEQFF. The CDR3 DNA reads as TGTGCCAGCAGTGAGGGACTAGCGGGAGTACATGAGCAGTTCTTC.

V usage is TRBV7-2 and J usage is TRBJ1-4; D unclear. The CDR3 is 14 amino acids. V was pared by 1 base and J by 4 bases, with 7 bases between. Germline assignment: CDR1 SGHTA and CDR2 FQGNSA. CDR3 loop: CASSLGRDNEKLFF. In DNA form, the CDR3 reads TGTGCCAGCAGCTTAGGACGGGATAATGAAAAACTGTTTTTT.

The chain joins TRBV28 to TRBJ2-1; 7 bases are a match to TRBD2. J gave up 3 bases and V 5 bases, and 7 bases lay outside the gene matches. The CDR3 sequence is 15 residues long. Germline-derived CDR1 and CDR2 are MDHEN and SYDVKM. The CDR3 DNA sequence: TGTGCCAGCAGTCCGCCTGCTAGCGGCTACAATGAGCAGTTCTTC. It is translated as CASSPPASGYNEQFF.

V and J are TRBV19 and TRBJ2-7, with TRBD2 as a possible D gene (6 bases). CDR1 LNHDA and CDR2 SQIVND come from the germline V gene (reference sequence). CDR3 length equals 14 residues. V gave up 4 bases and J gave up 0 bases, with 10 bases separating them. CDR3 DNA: TGTGCCAGTAGTAGGGGACTGAACTCCTACGAGCAGTACTTC. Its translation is CASSRGLNSYEQYF. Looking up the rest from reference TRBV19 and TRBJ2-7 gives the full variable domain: DGGITQSPKYLFRKEGQNVTLSCEQNLNHDAMYWYRQDPGQGLRLIYYSQIVNDFQKGDIAEGYSVSREKKESFPLTVTSAQKNPTAFYLCASSRGLNSYEQYFGPGTRLTVT.

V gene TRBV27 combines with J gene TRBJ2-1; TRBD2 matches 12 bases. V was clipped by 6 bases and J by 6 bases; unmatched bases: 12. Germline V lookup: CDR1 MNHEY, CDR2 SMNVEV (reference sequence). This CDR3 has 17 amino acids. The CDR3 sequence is CASRGLAGSSWFNEQFF. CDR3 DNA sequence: TGTGCCAGCAGGGGACTAGCGGGTTCCTCTTGGTTCAATGAGCAGTTCTTC.

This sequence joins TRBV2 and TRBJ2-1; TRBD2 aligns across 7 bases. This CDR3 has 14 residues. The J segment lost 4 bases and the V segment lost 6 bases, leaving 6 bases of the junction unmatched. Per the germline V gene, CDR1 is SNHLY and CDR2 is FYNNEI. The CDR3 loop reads CASSGLADYNEQFF. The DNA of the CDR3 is TGTGCCAGCAGCGGGCTAGCGGATTACAATGAGCAGTTCTTC.

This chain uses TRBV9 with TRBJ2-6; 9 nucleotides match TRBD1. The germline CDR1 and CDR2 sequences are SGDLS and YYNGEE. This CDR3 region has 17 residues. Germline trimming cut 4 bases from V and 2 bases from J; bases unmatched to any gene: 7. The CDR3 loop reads CASSPGDRVAGANVLTF. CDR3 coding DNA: TGTGCCAGCAGCCCAGGGGACAGGGTAGCTGGGGCCAACGTCCTGACTTTC. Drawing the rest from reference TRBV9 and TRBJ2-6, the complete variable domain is DSGVTQTPKHLITATGQRVTLRCSPRSGDLSVYWYQQSLDQGLQFLIQYYNGEERAKGNILERFSAQQFPDLHSELNLSSLELGDSALYFCASSPGDRVAGANVLTFGAGSRLTVL.

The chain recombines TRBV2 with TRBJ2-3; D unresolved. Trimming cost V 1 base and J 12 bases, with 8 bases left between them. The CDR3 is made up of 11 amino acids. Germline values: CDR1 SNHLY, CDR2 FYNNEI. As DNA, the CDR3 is TGTGCCAGCAGTGAAGGACACCACCAGTATTTT. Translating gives CASSEGHHQYF. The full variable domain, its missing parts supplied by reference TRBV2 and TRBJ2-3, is EPEVTQTPSHQVTQMGQEVILRCVPISNHLYFYWYRQILGQKVEFLVSFYNNEISEKSEIFDDQFSVERPDGSNFTLKIRSTKLEDSAMYFCASSEGHHQYFGPGTRLTVL.

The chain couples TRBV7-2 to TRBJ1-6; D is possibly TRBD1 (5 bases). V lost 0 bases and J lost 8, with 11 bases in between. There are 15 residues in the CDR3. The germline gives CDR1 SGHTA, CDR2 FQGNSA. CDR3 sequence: CASSLAAREDSPLHF. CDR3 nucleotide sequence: TGTGCCAGCAGCTTAGCGGCCAGGGAGGATTCACCCCTCCACTTT.

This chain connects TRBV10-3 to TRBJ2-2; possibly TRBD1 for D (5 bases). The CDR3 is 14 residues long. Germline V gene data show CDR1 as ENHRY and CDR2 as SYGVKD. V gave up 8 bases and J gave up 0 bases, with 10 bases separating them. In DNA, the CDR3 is TGTGCCATCGGGGCAGGGACGAACACCGGGGAGCTGTTTTTT. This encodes CAIGAGTNTGELFF.

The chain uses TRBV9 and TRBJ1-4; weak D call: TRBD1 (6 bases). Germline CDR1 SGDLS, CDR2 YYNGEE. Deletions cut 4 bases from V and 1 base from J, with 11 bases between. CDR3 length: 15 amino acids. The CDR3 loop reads CASSLGQLTNEKLFF. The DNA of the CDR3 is TGTGCCAGCAGCCTCGGACAGTTAACTAATGAAAAACTGTTTTTT.

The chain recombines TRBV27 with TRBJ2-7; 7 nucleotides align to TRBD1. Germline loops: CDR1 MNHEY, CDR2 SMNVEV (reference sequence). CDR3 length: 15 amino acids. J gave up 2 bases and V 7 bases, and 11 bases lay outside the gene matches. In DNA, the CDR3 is TGTGCCAGCAAATCCGTAGGGCAGGGGGCCTACGAGCAGTACTTC. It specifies CASKSVGQGAYEQYF.

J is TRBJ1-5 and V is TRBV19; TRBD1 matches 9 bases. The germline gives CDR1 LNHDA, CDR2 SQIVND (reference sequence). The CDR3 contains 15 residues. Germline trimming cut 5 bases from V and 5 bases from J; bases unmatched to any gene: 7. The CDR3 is CASSPGQGGHQPQHF. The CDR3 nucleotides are TGTGCCAGTAGTCCGGGACAGGGAGGCCATCAGCCCCAGCATTTT.

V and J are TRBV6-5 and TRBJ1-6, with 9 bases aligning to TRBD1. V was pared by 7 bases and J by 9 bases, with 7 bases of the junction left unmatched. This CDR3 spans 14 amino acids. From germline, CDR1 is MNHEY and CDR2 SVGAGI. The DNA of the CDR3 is TGTGCCAGCACCCGGGACAGGGTGGGTTCACCCCTCCACTTT. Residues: CASTRDRVGSPLHF.